This T cell receptor (beta chain) came from a study of T cell clonotyping in hematopoietic cell transplantation. Documented time point: recipient sample about 28 days before transplant, after cytoreduction. Blood collection times were about day -28 and days 30, 100, 180 posttransplant. CDR1 SGHRS and CDR2 YFSETQ come from the germline V gene. The CDR3 has 14 residues. The germline V and J ends were trimmed by 0 bases and 0 bases, with 6 bases remaining between them. Broader study findings: No sorting was done, leaving CD4 and CD8 contributions mixed. Pathologically expanded recipient clonotypes increased progressively from day 30 to day 180 as diversity fell.

TCRdb's table, derived via immunoSEQ multiplex PCR, lists solely in-frame clones and lacks some. Counted here are tens of thousands of clones, around 85% occurring once; the ten biggest clones make up about 2.6%. Remarks on this clone: Its target is not known.

This chain links TRBV5-1 with TRBJ1-1; D call uncertain. The TCR comes from a man in his fifties or sixties with acute myeloid leukemia. Some clones in this sample may be carry-over from other donors' samples. The source material was peripheral blood mononuclear cells, sampled before stem cell transplant. CDR3 nucleotide sequence: TGCGCCAGCAGCTTGGCCACAGTGAACACTGAAGCTTTCTTT. It specifies CASSLATVNTEAFF. The variable domain in full, with the rest retrieved from reference TRBV5-1 and TRBJ1-1, is KAGVTQTPRYLIKTRGQQVTLSCSPISGHRSVSWYQQTPGQGLQFLFEYFSETQRNKGNFPGRFSGRQFSNSRSEMNVSTLELGDSALYLCASSLATVNTEAFFGQGTRLTVV.